This TCR beta chain was retrieved from a study of response to subunit inactivated influenza vaccine. Trimming removed 0 bases at V and 4 bases at J, with 10 bases between. The CDR3 sequence is 15 residues long. TCRdb fed the RT-PCR reads into MiXCR, producing one record per CDR3 protein. The table has approximately 520,000 distinct CDR3 sequences, approximately 17% seen once; the top ten hold around 3%. The rearrangement joins TRBV12-3 or TRBV12-4 to TRBJ1-5; D perhaps matches TRBD1 (5 bases). The source was CD4+ T cells sorted from PBMCs, collected around 25 months after vaccination. The sequence derives from a man between 50 and 70 years old who received an inactivated influenza vaccine. CDR3 sequence: CASSLAGQGNQPQHF. The CDR3 bases are TGTGCCAGCAGTTTAGCGGGGCAGGGAAATCAGCCCCAGCATTTT.